A single sample is the source of the 30 T cell receptor beta chains below, sequenced in a study of technical replicates of blood from a few donors (dated by TCRdb to about 2017). Libraries were made using the immunoSEQ multiplex PCR assay. The source is immuneACCESS, and TCRdb retained only in-frame sequences with V and J called. Part of the clones is not carried over; for the studies checked, unresolved V genes explain less than half of this, and the remainder is unexplained. For this sample there are over 50,000 clones; approximately 83% appear just once. 5.1% of the sample is in the top ten clones. Source material: PBMCs. The receptors here all came from a human donor in good health. Some clones in this sample may be carry-over from other donors' samples.

The rearrangement joins TRBV5-1 to TRBJ2-3; TRBD1 is a possible D gene (5 bases). Trimming left V 4 bases short and J 0 bases short, with 12 bases between. The CDR3 spans 15 residues. Germline CDR1 reads SGHRS; CDR2 reads YFSETQ. CDR3 coding DNA: TGCGCCAGCAGCCAGGGTCGGTTTAGCACAGATACGCAGTATTTT. This codes for CASSQGRFSTDTQYF.

The rearrangement joins TRBV18 to TRBJ1-1; D might be TRBD1 (5 bases). Trimming took off 5 bases at V and 2 bases at J, with 12 bases between the two ends. The CDR3 runs 14 residues. Germline V gene sequence: CDR1 KGHSH, CDR2 LQKENI. CDR3: CASSKPTVNTEAFF. DNA for the CDR3: TGTGCCAGCTCAAAACCGACAGTTAACACTGAAGCTTTCTTT.

The chain carries TRBV11-2 and TRBJ1-6, with TRBD1 identical over 8 bases. The CDR3 extends over 14 amino acids. V trimming: 8 bases; J trimming: 7 bases; junction bases outside the gene matches: 7. Germline lookup yields CDR1 SGHAT and CDR2 FQNNGV. DNA for the CDR3: TGTGCCAGCCGCCCGGACAGGGTAAATTCACCCCTCCACTTT. It encodes CASRPDRVNSPLHF.

The chain joins TRBV6-6 to TRBJ2-1; a possible D gene is TRBD2 (5 bases). Germline V CDR1 and CDR2: MNHNY, SVGAGI (reference sequence). This CDR3 has 15 amino acids. V lost 2 bases, J lost 9 bases, and 17 bases lay in between. The CDR3 is CASSYLGGRALEQFF. The CDR3 DNA is TGTGCCAGCAGTTACCTAGGCGGGCGAGCCCTTGAGCAGTTCTTC.

The J gene is TRBJ2-7, the V gene TRBV6-1; 12 nucleotides match TRBD2. The J segment lost 5 bases and the V segment lost 1 base, leaving 12 bases of the junction unmatched. The germline gives CDR1 MNHNS, CDR2 SASEGT. The CDR3 sequence is 18 residues long. The CDR3 DNA follows: TGTGCCAGCAGTGAAGAGCCCCCTAGCGGGGGGGTATTTCACGAGCAGTACTTC. Translated: CASSEEPPSGGVFHEQYF.

The J gene is TRBJ2-7, the V gene TRBV7-9; TRBD2 agrees at 9 bases. The V gene's germline CDR1 is SEHNR and CDR2 FQNEAQ (reference sequence). V trimming: 1 base; J trimming: 2 bases; junction bases outside the gene matches: 12. The CDR3 contains 18 residues. CDR3 protein: CASSLVVTSGPSPYEQYF. The CDR3 DNA reads TGTGCCAGCAGCTTAGTGGTGACTAGCGGTCCCTCTCCCTACGAGCAGTACTTC.

V usage is TRBV7-3 and J usage is TRBJ2-3, with a tentative D call TRBD2 (6 bases). CDR1 SGHTA and CDR2 FQGTGA come from the germline V gene. This CDR3 spans 15 amino acids. Trimming removed 5 bases at V and 1 base at J, with 13 bases between. The CDR3 nucleotides are TGTGCCAGCAGCGCCCGCGGGACTGGCACAGATACGCAGTATTTT. Its translation: CASSARGTGTDTQYF.

The chain has TRBV5-6 and TRBJ2-7; 7 bases map to TRBD2. After removal of 0 bases from V and 7 bases from J, the junction contained 10 bases not matched to a gene. Per germline, CDR1 SGHDT and CDR2 YYEEEE. The CDR3 contains 15 residues. CDR3 coding DNA: TGTGCCAGCAGCTTGGCCCTGGGAGGGCGGGGAGAGCAGTACTTC. This encodes CASSLALGGRGEQYF.

The chain employs TRBV2 and TRBJ1-1; unclear D gene. CDR1 SNHLY and CDR2 FYNNEI come from the germline V gene. The CDR3 extends over 15 amino acids. V was trimmed by 5 bases and J by 1 base, leaving 14 bases between them. The DNA of the CDR3 is TGTGCCAGCAGTATCGCGGGTTTCAAGAACACTGAAGCTTTCTTT. Its translation: CASSIAGFKNTEAFF. Combining the CDR3 with reference TRBV2 and TRBJ1-1 gives the whole variable domain EPEVTQTPSHQVTQMGQEVILRCVPISNHLYFYWYRQILGQKVEFLVSFYNNEISEKSEIFDDQFSVERPDGSNFTLKIRSTKLEDSAMYFCASSIAGFKNTEAFFGQGTRLTVV.

This rearrangement joins TRBV4-1 to TRBJ1-5; possibly TRBD1 for D (6 bases). The CDR3 is made up of 16 amino acids. Germline V lookup: CDR1 MGHRA, CDR2 YSYEKL. V was trimmed by 2 bases and J by 0 bases, leaving 11 bases between them. The CDR3 loop reads CASSQPRGGSNQPQHF. DNA of the CDR3: TGCGCCAGCAGCCAACCGAGAGGGGGTAGCAATCAGCCCCAGCATTTT.

The chain combines TRBV7-3 with TRBJ1-2; TRBD1 agrees at 11 bases. Germline V gene sequence: CDR1 SGHTA, CDR2 FQGTGA. The length of the CDR3 is 14 residues. V lost 4 bases, J lost 7 bases, and 5 bases stayed unmatched. The CDR3 bases are TGTGCCAGCAGCTCGGGACAGGGGGAGGGTGGCTACACCTTC. Its translation: CASSSGQGEGGYTF. The whole variable domain, remainder taken from reference TRBV7-3 and TRBJ1-2, is GAGVSQTPSNKVTEKGKYVELRCDPISGHTALYWYRQSLGQGPEFLIYFQGTGAADDSGLPNDRFFAVRPEGSVSTLKIQRTERGDSAVYLCASSSGQGEGGYTFGSGTRLTVV.

CDR3 amino acids: CASNKGQGANPDTEAFF. DNA for the CDR3: TGTGCCAGTAATAAAGGACAGGGGGCGAACCCCGACACTGAAGCTTTCTTT. V and J are TRBV7-9 and TRBJ1-1; 11 bases fit TRBD1. The CDR3 loop spans 17 amino acids. Germline V gene sequence: CDR1 SEHNR, CDR2 FQNEAQ (reference sequence). After removal of 9 bases from V and 3 bases from J, the junction contained 15 bases not matched to a gene.

The V call is TRBV5-4, the J call TRBJ2-7; D is perhaps TRBD1 (6 bases). V lost 3 bases and J lost 4, with 20 bases in between. This CDR3 region has 16 residues. The V gene's germline CDR1 is SGHNT and CDR2 YYREEE (reference sequence). The CDR3 reads CASSSSPTGHGYEQYF. The CDR3 DNA follows: TGTGCCAGCAGCTCATCACCTACGGGACACGGGTACGAGCAGTACTTC.

The rearrangement links TRBV19 to TRBJ1-1, with D unclear. CDR3 length: 15 residues. V was trimmed by 0 bases and J by 0 bases, leaving 8 bases between them. CDR1 is LNHDA and CDR2 is SQIVND in the germline V gene (reference sequence). For the CDR3, the DNA is TGTGCCAGTAGTATAGAGCGGGAATTGAACACTGAAGCTTTCTTT. This encodes CASSIERELNTEAFF.

The rearrangement links TRBV7-3 to TRBJ1-6; TRBD1 aligns across 9 bases. Germline V gene lookup returns CDR1 SGHTA and CDR2 FQGTGA. Trimming took 1 base from V and 7 from J; bases not matched to a gene: 2. The CDR3 extends over 15 amino acids. CDR3 loop: CASSLRDRANSPLHF. The CDR3 DNA sequence: TGTGCCAGCAGCTTAAGGGACAGGGCCAATTCACCCCTCCACTTT.

J is TRBJ2-1 and V is TRBV29-1; tentatively, D is TRBD2 (6 bases). The V and J ends lost 4 bases and 0 bases respectively, with 7 bases between them. CDR1 is SQVTM, CDR2 ANQGSEA, per germline. The CDR3 is made up of 13 amino acids. CDR3 nucleotides: TGCAGCGTTGGGAGGGACTCCTACAATGAGCAGTTCTTC. Its translation: CSVGRDSYNEQFF.

This clone is a singleton in its sample. The chain joins TRBV14 to TRBJ1-4; weak D call: TRBD1 (5 bases). Per the germline V gene, CDR1 is SGHDN and CDR2 is FVKESK. V lost 0 bases, J lost 7 bases, and 12 bases lay in between. The CDR3 runs 15 residues. The CDR3 protein is CASSQDAGPGEKLFF. CDR3 nucleotide sequence: TGTGCCAGCAGCCAAGATGCAGGGCCTGGTGAAAAACTGTTTTTT.

This chain connects TRBV27 to TRBJ1-2, with 7 bases lining up with TRBD1. J lost 8 bases, V lost 2 bases, and 8 bases had no gene match. Looked up from germline, CDR1 is MNHEY and CDR2 is SMNVEV (reference sequence). The CDR3 extends over 14 amino acids. The CDR3 coding sequence is TGTGCCAGCAGTTTAGCCAGGGGGTGCGGGGGCTACACCTTC. This translates into CASSLARGCGGYTF.

The rearrangement uses TRBV9 and TRBJ1-2; the match to TRBD1 covers 10 bases. V was clipped by 4 bases and J by 2 bases; unmatched bases: 5. This CDR3 is built from 15 residues. Germline lookup yields CDR1 SGDLS and CDR2 YYNGEE. In DNA, the CDR3 is TGTGCCAGCAGCCGCGACAGGGGGCAGAACTATGGCTACACCTTC. This encodes CASSRDRGQNYGYTF.

This chain connects TRBV19 to TRBJ1-1, with D unresolved. The CDR3 covers 15 residues. CDR1 LNHDA and CDR2 SQIVND come from the germline V gene (reference sequence). V lost 7 bases to trimming and J lost 2 bases, with 17 bases between them. CDR3 DNA sequence: TGTGCCAGTAAAGTGGAGGGAGATCTCAACACTGAAGCTTTCTTT. Translated, it gives CASKVEGDLNTEAFF.

V gene TRBV11-1 combines with J gene TRBJ2-3, with D maybe TRBD1 (5 bases). Trimming shortened V by 5 bases and J by 6 bases, and 12 bases separated the two germline ends. Germline CDR1 is SGHAT and CDR2 is FQDESV (reference sequence). The CDR3 runs to 13 residues. CDR3 sequence reads: CASSPIGADTQYF. The CDR3 bases are TGTGCCAGCAGCCCGATTGGGGCGGATACGCAGTATTTT.

This clone was counted a single time. The rearrangement uses TRBV7-9 and TRBJ2-7; TRBD2 might be the D (6 bases). Trimming removed 0 bases from V and 2 bases from J, with 11 bases in between. CDR3 length: 15 residues. The germline CDR1 and CDR2 sequences are SEHNR and FQNEAQ (reference sequence). This CDR3 reads CASSLAAGRTYEQYF. CDR3 in DNA: TGTGCCAGCAGCTTAGCGGCGGGACGAACCTACGAGCAGTACTTC.

The CDR3 loop is CASSVYGGEGKNIQYF. The CDR3 DNA reads TGTGCCAGCAGCGTGTACGGGGGGGAAGGCAAAAACATTCAGTACTTC. The chain is built from TRBV5-6 and TRBJ2-4; the match to TRBD2 covers 8 bases. CDR1 and CDR2 from the germline V gene are SGHDT and YYEEEE. V was pared by 4 bases and J by 3 bases, with 9 bases of the junction left unmatched. This CDR3 spans 16 amino acids.

V and J are TRBV15 and TRBJ1-6, with 8 bases lining up with TRBD1. The CDR3 contains 15 residues. With V trimmed by 3 bases and J by 6 bases, 4 bases remained unmatched. Germline-derived CDR1 and CDR2 are LNHNV and YYDKDF (reference sequence). The CDR3 here is CATSSAGGRNSPLHF. The DNA of the CDR3 is TGTGCCACCAGCAGCGCAGGGGGCCGTAATTCACCCCTCCACTTT.

This chain uses TRBV14 with TRBJ1-5; TRBD1 might be the D (5 bases). Germline V gene data show CDR1 as SGHDN and CDR2 as FVKESK. V gave up 1 base and J gave up 9 bases, with 13 bases separating them. CDR3 length: 14 amino acids. This CDR3 reads CASSQGWRGWPQHF. The CDR3 DNA reads TGTGCCAGCAGCCAAGGATGGAGGGGTTGGCCCCAGCATTTT.

J is TRBJ2-1 and V is TRBV6-5; a weak D match, TRBD1 (5 bases). This CDR3 has 16 amino acids. CDR1 is MNHEY, CDR2 SVGAGI, per germline. Trimming took 0 bases from V and 8 from J, leaving 17 bases between them. CDR3 in DNA: TGTGCCAGCAGTTACTCGACGGCGTCAGGGATCCATGAGCAGTTCTTC. It yields the protein CASSYSTASGIHEQFF.

The V call is TRBV5-4, the J call TRBJ2-7, with TRBD1 matching over 8 bases. Trimming at V came to 0 bases and at J to 5 bases, leaving 7 bases not matched to a gene. This CDR3 has 15 amino acids. CDR1 is SGHNT, CDR2 YYREEE, per germline (reference sequence). The CDR3 nucleotides are TGTGCCAGCAGCTTGGTTGGACAGGGTTGGGACGAGCAGTACTTC. Translating gives CASSLVGQGWDEQYF.

This clone is a singleton in its sample. The chain employs TRBV7-8 and TRBJ1-3, with D unresolved. Looked up from germline, CDR1 is SGHVS and CDR2 is FQNEAQ. Trimming left V 1 base short and J 0 bases short, with 7 bases between. CDR3 size: 15 residues. The chain's CDR3 is CASSLVDSSGNTIYF. The CDR3 bases are TGTGCCAGCAGCTTAGTTGATAGCTCTGGAAACACCATATATTTT.

V usage is TRBV12-5 and J usage is TRBJ2-7; weak D call: TRBD1 (5 bases). Trimming left V 4 bases short and J 2 bases short, with 15 bases between. Germline V CDR1 and CDR2: LGHNT, FRNRAP. CDR3 length: 15 amino acids. The CDR3 loop is CASGSPTDRAYEQYF. CDR3 bases: TGTGCTAGTGGTTCCCCGACCGACAGAGCCTACGAGCAGTACTTC.

The rearrangement joins TRBV7-7 to TRBJ2-2, with D possibly TRBD1 on 6 matching bases. This CDR3 has 15 residues. Germline V gives CDR1 SSHAT, CDR2 FNYEAQ (reference sequence). The V end lost 1 base, the J end lost 3 bases, and 9 bases lay between the germline ends. The DNA of the CDR3 is TGTGCCAGCAGCTTAGGGGGGCCGTACACCGGGGAGCTGTTTTTT. Protein product: CASSLGGPYTGELFF.